The present entry profiles one TCR beta chain with its context. This sample was taken from a study of blood T cell repertoires in COVID-19. Profiled with immunoSEQ multiplex PCR; TCRdb holds only in-frame clones, not every one. The data hold some 150,000 clones, with roughly 83% observed a single time. Trimming cost V 5 bases and J 0 bases, with 10 bases left between them. CDR3 length equals 15 residues. From germline, CDR1 is SGHTA and CDR2 FQGTGA. This TCR was recovered from a woman between 65 and 79 years old with COVID-19, enrolled during active disease. The rearrangement joins TRBV7-3 to TRBJ1-4; D is unclear. The sequenced sample was peripheral blood. CDR3 bases: TGTGCCAGCAGCAACCGGAGAACAACTAATGAAAAACTGTTTTTT. Its protein is CASSNRRTTNEKLFF.